This TCR beta chain stems from a study of STAT3 mutations in large granular lymphocyte leukemia. Generated by immunoSEQ multiplex PCR, the TCRdb table keeps only in-frame clones and is missing some. The sample has 10,000 to 15,000 clones, 81% seen once. Per germline, CDR1 SEHNR and CDR2 FQNEAQ (reference sequence). Trimming removed 5 bases from V and 10 bases from J, with 12 bases in between. The CDR3 contains 12 residues. Study-level results: After therapy, about 35% of the 18 patients switched clonotypes, all new clones STAT3 wild type. In T-cell large granular lymphocyte leukemia, about half of patients showed multiple immunodominant subclonotypes. In some patients, a small highly pathogenic clone possibly went undetected.

A remark on this clone: Its specificity is not known.

The gene calls are TRBV7-9 and TRBJ2-1; TRBD1 or TRBD2 may be the D gene (5 bases each). This sequence originates from a man in his sixties with T-cell large granular lymphocyte leukemia. Some clones in this sample may be carry-over from other donors' samples. Sequenced: peripheral blood mononuclear cells. In DNA form, the CDR3 reads TGTGCCAGCAGCCCACCGGGACGAGAGCAGTTCTTC. Protein: CASSPPGREQFF.